This TCR beta chain is from a study of CD8 T cells in ankylosing spondylitis. Study results and caveats: Disease-linked clones were found to be CD8+ and relatively rare in peripheral blood.

TCRdb redid the calling of the 5' RACE reads with MiXCR, one entry per CDR3 protein. The top ten clones hold over 25% of a sample with about 250,000 distinct CDR3 sequences, about a sixth of them seen once. The count of this clonotype is one. What it recognizes is unknown. Sample: blood, either unsorted or a sorted T cell fraction (not recorded which). This TCR came from a male donor with ankylosing spondylitis or in good health (not recorded which).

This CDR3 is CAISEQEAYEQYF. CDR3 DNA: TGTGCCATCAGTGAACAGGAAGCGTACGAGCAGTACTTC. V usage is TRBV10-3 and J usage is TRBJ2-7, with D possibly TRBD1 on 5 matching bases. Trimming pared 3 bases from V and 4 bases from J, leaving 10 bases between. The CDR3 length is 13 residues. Germline CDR1 is ENHRY and CDR2 is SYGVKD.